The 15 T cell receptor beta chains below all came from one sample that was sequenced in a study of T cells in women clearing cervical HPV infection. The assay was immunoSEQ multiplex PCR, and TCRdb's table has in-frame clones only and misses some. Across about 23,000 clones, the top ten clones capture more than 8.5% of the sample. The specimen sequenced was blood buffy coat. The source is a woman between 18 and 69 years old with a cervical HPV16 infection that either progressed to CIN3+ or cleared (not recorded which).

This clone shows up as medium-sized by frequency. The CDR3 end falls 3 residues outside the read, so it is completed with the germline J gene. The rearrangement joins TRBV14 to TRBJ2-5; no clear D. The CDR3 spans 14 residues. CDR1 and CDR2 (germline): SGHDN, FVKESK. Trimming stripped 3 bases from V and 3 bases from J, with 11 bases between. The CDR3 loop reads CASSQLGPKETQYF. The CDR3 DNA, read in part, is TGTGCCAGCAGCCAGCTGGGCCCTAAAGAGACC.

Worth noting for this clone: The read halts 3 residues ahead of the CDR3 end, with the missing end drawn from the germline J gene. The rearrangement links TRBV18 to TRBJ2-7, with D perhaps TRBD1 (6 bases). V was cut by 9 bases and J by 0 bases, with 12 bases left in between. This CDR3 is 13 amino acids long. CDR1 is KGHSH, CDR2 LQKENI, per germline. CDR3 DNA, as far as it was read: TGTGCCAGTCGACAGGAGACCTCCTACGAG. Translating gives CASRQETSYE. The whole CDR3 protein is CASRQETSYEQYF.

A word on this clone: With the read ending 3 residues before the CDR3 end, the germline J gene is used to fill in that end. The chain links TRBV11-2 to TRBJ1-5; unclear D gene. The CDR3 contains 13 residues. Germline V gives CDR1 SGHAT, CDR2 FQNNGV. V gave up 6 bases and J gave up 2 bases, with 8 bases separating them. The covered CDR3 bases are TGTGCCAGCAGTTACGGGGGCAATCAGCCC. This sequence encodes CASSYGGNQP. The whole CDR3 protein reads CASSYGGNQPQHF. Drawing the rest from reference TRBV11-2 and TRBJ1-5, the complete variable domain is EAGVAQSPRYKIIEKRQSVAFWCNPISGHATLYWYQQILGQGPKLLIQFQNNGVVDDSQLPKDRFSAERLKGVDSTLKIQPAKLEDSAVYLCASSYGGNQPQHFGDGTRLSIL.

Worth noting for this clone: The read falls 3 residues short of the CDR3 end, and the missing part is taken from the germline J gene. J is TRBJ1-6 and V is TRBV6-2 or TRBV6-3, with 8 bases lining up with TRBD1. V lost 4 bases, J lost 8 bases, and 7 bases stayed unmatched. The CDR3 is 15 residues long. Germline loops: CDR1 MNHEY, CDR2 SVGEGT. The part of the CDR3 DNA that was read is TGTGCCAGCAGTTGGACAGGGTGGATGGATTCACCC. Its protein is CASSWTGWMDSP. In full, the CDR3 reads CASSWTGWMDSPLHF.

On this clone itself: The read halts 3 residues ahead of the CDR3 end, with the missing end drawn from the germline J gene. The genes are TRBV5-1 and TRBJ2-1; 7 bases are a match to TRBD2. Germline CDR1 and CDR2: SGHRS and YFSETQ. V dropped 1 base and J dropped 4; count of bases not matched to a gene: 2. This CDR3 is built from 14 residues. The CDR3 sequence: CASSLRGVYNEQFF. Incomplete CDR3 DNA: TGCGCCAGCAGCTTGCGGGGGGTTTACAATGAG.

The DNA read from the CDR3 is TGTGCCAGCAGCTTAGCGAGGGCTAACTATGGC. It is translated as CASSLARANYG. The complete CDR3 reads CASSLARANYGYTF. The V call is TRBV7-8, the J call TRBJ1-2, with no clear D. The read is 3 residues too short to cover the CDR3 end, so that end is filled in from the germline J gene. The V and J ends lost 0 bases and 0 bases respectively, with 5 bases between them. The germline CDR1 and CDR2 sequences are SGHVS and FQNEAQ. The CDR3 is made up of 14 amino acids.

Details on this clone: From the germline J gene comes the end of the CDR3, since the read stops 3 residues before it. The genes are TRBV2 and TRBJ2-1; no clear D gene. Trimming removed 6 bases at V and 8 bases at J, with 11 bases between. This CDR3 is 12 amino acids long. The germline V gene encodes CDR1 SNHLY and CDR2 FYNNEI. The CDR3 DNA, read in part, is TGTGCCAGCAGCGTTAGAGCCCATGAG. It codes for CASSVRAHE. The CDR3, in full, reads CASSVRAHEQFF.

In regard to this clone: The read terminates 3 residues ahead of where the CDR3 ends, so the germline J gene completes it. J is TRBJ1-1 and V is TRBV18, with D tentatively TRBD1 (5 bases). V was cut by 2 bases and J by 4 bases, with 17 bases left in between. Germline CDR1 and CDR2: KGHSH and LQKENI. This CDR3 is 16 amino acids long. CDR3 DNA, as far as it was read: TGTGCCAGCTCACCAGGTCTAGGAGGGGAGGCCACTGAA. It encodes CASSPGLGGEATE. The whole CDR3 protein is CASSPGLGGEATEAFF.

A remark on this clone: The read terminates 3 residues ahead of where the CDR3 ends, so the germline J gene completes it. The chain carries TRBV19 and TRBJ1-2; D might be TRBD1 (5 bases). The CDR3 contains 11 residues. CDR1 LNHDA and CDR2 SQIVND come from the germline V gene (reference sequence). V was trimmed by 10 bases and J by 3 bases, leaving 9 bases between them. The CDR3 here is CATRQYYGYTF. The sequenced part of the CDR3 DNA is TGTGCCACTCGACAGTACTATGGC.

As to this clone: The CDR3 is cut off 3 residues early in the read; its end comes from the germline J gene. This chain uses TRBV7-9 with TRBJ2-1; 7 positions agree with TRBD2. After removal of 3 bases from V and 9 bases from J, the junction contained 8 bases not matched to a gene. The CDR3 covers 14 residues. Germline V gene data show CDR1 as SEHNR and CDR2 as FQNEAQ (reference sequence). The sequenced CDR3 bases are TGTGCCAGCAGCTTTGAGAGACTAGCCCGTGAG. Amino acid sequence: CASSFERLARE. In full, the CDR3 is CASSFERLAREQFF.

As for this clone: Read coverage stops 3 residues before the CDR3 terminus; the germline J gene supplies the remainder. This rearrangement joins TRBV5-1 to TRBJ1-1, with 8 positions matching TRBD1. The V gene's germline CDR1 is SGHRS and CDR2 YFSETQ. The CDR3 sequence is 15 residues long. Trimming took 3 bases from V and 0 from J; bases not matched to a gene: 4. CDR3 loop: CASSSRDRMNTEAFF. The part of the CDR3 DNA that was read is TGCGCCAGCAGCTCCCGGGACAGGATGAACACTGAA.

On this clone itself: The read halts 3 residues ahead of the CDR3 end, with the missing end drawn from the germline J gene. The genes are TRBV7-2 and TRBJ2-7; 7 positions agree with TRBD2. The length of the CDR3 is 14 residues. Per the germline V gene, CDR1 is SGHTA and CDR2 is FQGNSA. The ends lost 2 bases at V and 2 bases at J; junction bases unmatched: 3. The CDR3 loop reads CASSLLGGAYEQYF. CDR3 DNA (partial): TGTGCCAGCAGCTTACTTGGGGGGGCCTACGAG.

As to this clone: The CDR3 end lies 3 residues beyond the end of the read and is filled in from the germline J gene. The gene calls are TRBV10-2 and TRBJ2-5; 16 bases fit TRBD2. Germline CDR1 reads WSHSY; CDR2 reads SAAADI. Trimming cost V 6 bases and J 5 bases; bases outside gene matches: 6. The CDR3 totals 16 residues. CDR3 sequence reads: CASRGLAGGSRETQYF. The sequenced CDR3 bases are TGCGCCAGCAGGGGACTAGCGGGAGGGTCTAGGGAGACC.

The covered CDR3 bases are TGTGCCTGGAGTGTACAGGGGGCGGGAAACACC. It yields the protein CAWSVQGAGNT. The full CDR3 protein reads CAWSVQGAGNTIYF. The rearrangement links TRBV30 to TRBJ1-3; 9 bases align to TRBD1. Read sequence stops 3 residues before the CDR3 end, and the germline J gene provides the missing end. CDR3 length: 14 amino acids. Looked up from germline, CDR1 is GTSNPN and CDR2 is SVGIG (reference sequence). The V gene end was trimmed by 0 bases and the J gene end by 4 bases; junction bases not matched to a gene: 1.

About this clone: The CDR3 end lies 3 residues beyond the end of the read and is filled in from the germline J gene. This chain connects TRBV7-9 to TRBJ1-1; D uncertain. The germline V and J ends were trimmed by 0 bases and 0 bases, with 8 bases remaining between them. The CDR3 sequence is 15 residues long. Looked up from germline, CDR1 is SEHNR and CDR2 is FQNEAQ (reference sequence). CDR3 sequence: CASSLAEGMNTEAFF. CDR3 DNA, as far as it was read: TGTGCCAGCAGCTTAGCAGAGGGTATGAACACTGAA.